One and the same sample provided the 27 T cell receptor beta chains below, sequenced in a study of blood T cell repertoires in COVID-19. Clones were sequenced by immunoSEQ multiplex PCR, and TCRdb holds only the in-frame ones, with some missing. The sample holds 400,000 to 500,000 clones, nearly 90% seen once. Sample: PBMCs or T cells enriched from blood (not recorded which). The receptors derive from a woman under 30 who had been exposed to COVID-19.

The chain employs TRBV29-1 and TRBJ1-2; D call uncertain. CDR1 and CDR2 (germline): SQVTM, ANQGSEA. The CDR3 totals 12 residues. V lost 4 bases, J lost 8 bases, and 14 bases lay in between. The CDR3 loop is CSVGEGGDGYTF. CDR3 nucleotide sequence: TGCAGCGTTGGCGAGGGCGGAGACGGCTACACCTTC.

CDR3 sequence: CASRMDRGLYIGELFF. The CDR3 DNA follows: TGTGCCAGCAGAATGGACAGGGGATTATACATCGGGGAGCTGTTTTTT. This chain links TRBV7-2 with TRBJ2-2; 9 nucleotides align to TRBD1. Germline CDR1 reads SGHTA; CDR2 reads FQGNSA. The CDR3 loop spans 16 amino acids. With 6 bases clipped from V and 7 bases from J, the junction kept 12 bases outside the gene matches. Combining the CDR3 with reference TRBV7-2 and TRBJ2-2 gives the whole variable domain GAGVSQSPSNKVTEKGKDVELRCDPISGHTALYWYRQSLGQGLEFLIYFQGNSAPDKSGLPSDRFSAERTGGSVSTLTIQRTQQEDSAVYLCASRMDRGLYIGELFFGEGSRLTVL.

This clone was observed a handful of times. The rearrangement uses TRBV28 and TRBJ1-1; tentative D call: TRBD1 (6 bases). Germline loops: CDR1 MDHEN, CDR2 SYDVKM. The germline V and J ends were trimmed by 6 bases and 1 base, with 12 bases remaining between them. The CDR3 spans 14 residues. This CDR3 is CASRYQGGNTEAFF. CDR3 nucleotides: TGTGCCAGCAGGTACCAAGGGGGGAACACTGAAGCTTTCTTT.

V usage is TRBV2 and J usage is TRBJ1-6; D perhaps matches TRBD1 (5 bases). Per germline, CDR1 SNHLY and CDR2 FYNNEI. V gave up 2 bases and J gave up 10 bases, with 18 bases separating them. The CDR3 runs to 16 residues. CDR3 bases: TGTGCCAGCAGTGAACGGGTACGGCAGGGTGACTCACCCCTCCACTTT. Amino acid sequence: CASSERVRQGDSPLHF.

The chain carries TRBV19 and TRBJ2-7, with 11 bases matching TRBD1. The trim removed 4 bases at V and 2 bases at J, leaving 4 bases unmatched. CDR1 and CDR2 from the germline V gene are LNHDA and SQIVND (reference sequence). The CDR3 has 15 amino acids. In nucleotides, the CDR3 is TGTGCCAGTAGTACCTCGGGACAGGGGGCCTACGAGCAGTACTTC. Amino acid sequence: CASSTSGQGAYEQYF.

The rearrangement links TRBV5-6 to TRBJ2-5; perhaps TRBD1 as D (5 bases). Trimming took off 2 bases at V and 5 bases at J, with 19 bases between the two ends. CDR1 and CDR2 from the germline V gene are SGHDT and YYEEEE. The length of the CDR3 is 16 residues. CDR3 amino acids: CASSLRDSPNRETQYF. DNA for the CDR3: TGTGCCAGCAGCTTAAGAGACAGTCCCAATAGGGAGACCCAGTACTTC.

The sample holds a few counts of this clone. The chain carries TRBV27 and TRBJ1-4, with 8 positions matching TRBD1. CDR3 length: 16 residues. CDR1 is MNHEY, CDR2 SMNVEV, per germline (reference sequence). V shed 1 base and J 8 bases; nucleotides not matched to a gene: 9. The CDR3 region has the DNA TGTGCCAGCAGTTTATTTGTGGCAGGGGGCTCCGAAAAACTGTTTTTT. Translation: CASSLFVAGGSEKLFF.

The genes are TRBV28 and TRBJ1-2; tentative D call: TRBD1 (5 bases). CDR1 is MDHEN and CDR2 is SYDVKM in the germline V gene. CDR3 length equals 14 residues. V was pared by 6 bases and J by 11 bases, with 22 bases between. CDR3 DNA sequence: TGTGCCAGCAGCCCAGGCGGCAGGGTAATAGGTTACACCTTC. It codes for CASSPGGRVIGYTF.

The CDR3 bases are TGCAGCGCCTCCGGGACAGAAGACTATGGCTACACCTTC. Its translation: CSASGTEDYGYTF. The chain recombines TRBV29-1 with TRBJ1-2, with 7 bases that match TRBD1. Per germline, CDR1 SQVTM and CDR2 ANQGSEA. V was pared by 7 bases and J by 3 bases, with 8 bases of the junction left unmatched. CDR3 length: 13 residues. The full variable domain, with the rest looked up from reference TRBV29-1 and TRBJ1-2, is SAVISQKPSRDICQRGTSLTIQCQVDSQVTMMFWYRQQPGQSLTLIATANQGSEATYESGFVIDKFPISRPNLTFSTLTVSNMSPEDSSIYLCSASGTEDYGYTFGSGTRLTVV.

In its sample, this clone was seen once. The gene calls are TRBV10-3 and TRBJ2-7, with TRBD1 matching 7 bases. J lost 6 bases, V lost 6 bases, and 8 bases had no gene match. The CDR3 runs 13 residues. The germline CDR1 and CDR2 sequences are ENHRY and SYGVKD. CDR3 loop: CAIRGTANREQYF. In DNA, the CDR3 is TGTGCCATCAGAGGGACAGCAAATCGCGAGCAGTACTTC.

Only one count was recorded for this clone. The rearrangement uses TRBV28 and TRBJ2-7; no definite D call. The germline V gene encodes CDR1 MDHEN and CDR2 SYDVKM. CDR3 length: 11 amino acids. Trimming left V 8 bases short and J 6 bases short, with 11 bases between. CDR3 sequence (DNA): TGTGCCAGCGGCCCAGGTGGCGAGCAGTACTTC. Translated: CASGPGGEQYF.

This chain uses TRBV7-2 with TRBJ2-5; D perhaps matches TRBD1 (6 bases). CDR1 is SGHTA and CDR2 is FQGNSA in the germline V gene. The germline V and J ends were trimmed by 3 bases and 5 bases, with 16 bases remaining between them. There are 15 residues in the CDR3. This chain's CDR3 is CASSLGQGIGETQYF. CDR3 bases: TGTGCCAGCAGCTTGGGCCAGGGGATAGGGGAGACCCAGTACTTC.

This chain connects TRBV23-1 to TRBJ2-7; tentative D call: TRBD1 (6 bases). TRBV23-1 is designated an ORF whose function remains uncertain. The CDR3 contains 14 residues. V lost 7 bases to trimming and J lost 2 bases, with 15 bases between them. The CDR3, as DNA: TGCGCCAGCATTACGGGACACCCGGCCTACGAGCAGTACTTC. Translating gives CASITGHPAYEQYF.

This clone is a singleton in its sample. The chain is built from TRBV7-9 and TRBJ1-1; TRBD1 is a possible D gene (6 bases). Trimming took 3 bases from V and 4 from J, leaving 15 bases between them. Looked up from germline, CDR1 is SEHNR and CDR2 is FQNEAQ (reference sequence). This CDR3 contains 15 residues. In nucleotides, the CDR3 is TGTGCCAGCAGCTTCGTACAGGGCGGAGGCACTGAAGCTTTCTTT. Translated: CASSFVQGGGTEAFF. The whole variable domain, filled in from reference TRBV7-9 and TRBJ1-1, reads DTGVSQNPRHKITKRGQNVTFRCDPISEHNRLYWYRQTLGQGPEFLTYFQNEAQLEKSRLLSDRFSAERPKGSFSTLEIQRTEQGDSAMYLCASSFVQGGGTEAFFGQGTRLTVV.

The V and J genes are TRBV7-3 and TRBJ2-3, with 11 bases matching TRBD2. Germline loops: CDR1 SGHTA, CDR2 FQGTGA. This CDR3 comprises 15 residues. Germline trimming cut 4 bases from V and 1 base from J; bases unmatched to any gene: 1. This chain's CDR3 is CASSSGLAGTDTQYF. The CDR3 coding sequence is TGTGCCAGCAGCTCGGGACTAGCGGGCACAGATACGCAGTATTTT.

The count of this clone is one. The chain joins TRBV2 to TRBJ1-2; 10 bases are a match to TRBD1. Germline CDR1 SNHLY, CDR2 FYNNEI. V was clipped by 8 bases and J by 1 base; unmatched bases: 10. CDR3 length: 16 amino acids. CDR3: CASRILGQGRNYGYTF. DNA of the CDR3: TGTGCCAGCCGAATACTGGGACAGGGGCGTAACTATGGCTACACCTTC. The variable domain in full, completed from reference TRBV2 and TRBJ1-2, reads EPEVTQTPSHQVTQMGQEVILRCVPISNHLYFYWYRQILGQKVEFLVSFYNNEISEKSEIFDDQFSVERPDGSNFTLKIRSTKLEDSAMYFCASRILGQGRNYGYTFGSGTRLTVV.

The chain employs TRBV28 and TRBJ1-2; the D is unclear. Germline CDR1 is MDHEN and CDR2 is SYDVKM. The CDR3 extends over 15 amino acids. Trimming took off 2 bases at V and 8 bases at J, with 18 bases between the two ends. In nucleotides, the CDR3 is TGTGCCAGCAGTTTAATGGGCGAGTTCCTAGCGGGCTACACCTTC. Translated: CASSLMGEFLAGYTF.

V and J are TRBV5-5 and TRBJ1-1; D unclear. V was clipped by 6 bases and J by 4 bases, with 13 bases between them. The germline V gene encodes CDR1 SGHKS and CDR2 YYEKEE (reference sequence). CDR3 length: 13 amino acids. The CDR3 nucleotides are TGTGCCAGCACCATACTACGAGGCACTGAAGCTTTCTTT. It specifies CASTILRGTEAFF.

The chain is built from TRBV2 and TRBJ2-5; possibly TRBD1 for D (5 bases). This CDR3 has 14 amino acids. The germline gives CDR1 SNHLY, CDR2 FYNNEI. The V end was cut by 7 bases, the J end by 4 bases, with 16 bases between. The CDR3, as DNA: TGTGCCAGCACCCTGGGTAGGGGCTCAGAGACCCAGTACTTC. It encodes CASTLGRGSETQYF.

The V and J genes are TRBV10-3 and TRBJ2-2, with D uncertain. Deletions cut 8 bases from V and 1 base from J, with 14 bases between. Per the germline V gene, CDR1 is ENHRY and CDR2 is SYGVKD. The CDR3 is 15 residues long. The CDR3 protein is CAIAAQLLNTGELFF. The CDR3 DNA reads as TGTGCCATCGCGGCCCAACTCCTGAACACCGGGGAGCTGTTTTTT.

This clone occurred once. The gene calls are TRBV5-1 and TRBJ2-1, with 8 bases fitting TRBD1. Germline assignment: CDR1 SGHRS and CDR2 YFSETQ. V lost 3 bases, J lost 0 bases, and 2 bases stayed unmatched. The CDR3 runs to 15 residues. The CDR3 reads CASSSGQGSYNEQFF. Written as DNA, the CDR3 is TGCGCCAGCAGCTCAGGACAGGGCTCCTACAATGAGCAGTTCTTC.

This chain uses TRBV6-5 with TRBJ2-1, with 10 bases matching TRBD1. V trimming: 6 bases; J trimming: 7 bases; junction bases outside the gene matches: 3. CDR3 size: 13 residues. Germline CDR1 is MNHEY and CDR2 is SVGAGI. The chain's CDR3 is CASRGQGINEQFF. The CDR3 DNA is TGTGCCAGCAGGGGACAGGGGATAAATGAGCAGTTCTTC.

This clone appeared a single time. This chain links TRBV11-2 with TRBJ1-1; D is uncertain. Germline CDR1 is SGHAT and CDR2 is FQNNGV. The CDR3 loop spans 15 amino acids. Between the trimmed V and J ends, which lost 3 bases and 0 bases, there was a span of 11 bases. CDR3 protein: CASSFPGTLNTEAFF. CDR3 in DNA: TGTGCCAGCAGCTTCCCAGGTACATTGAACACTGAAGCTTTCTTT.

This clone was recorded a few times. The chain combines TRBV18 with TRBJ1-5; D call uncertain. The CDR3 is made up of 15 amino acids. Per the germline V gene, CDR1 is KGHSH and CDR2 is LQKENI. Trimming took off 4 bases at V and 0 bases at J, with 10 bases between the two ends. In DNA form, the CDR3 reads TGTGCCAGCTCACAACAGTTCAATAGCAATCAGCCCCAGCATTTT. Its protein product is CASSQQFNSNQPQHF.

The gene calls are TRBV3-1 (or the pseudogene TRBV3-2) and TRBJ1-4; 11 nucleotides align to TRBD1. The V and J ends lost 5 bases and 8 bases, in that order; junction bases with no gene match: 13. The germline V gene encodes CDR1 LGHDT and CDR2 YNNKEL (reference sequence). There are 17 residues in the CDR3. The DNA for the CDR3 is TGTGCCAGCAGCACAGACCGGACAGGGGGCGCTTGGGAAAAACTGTTTTTT. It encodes CASSTDRTGGAWEKLFF.

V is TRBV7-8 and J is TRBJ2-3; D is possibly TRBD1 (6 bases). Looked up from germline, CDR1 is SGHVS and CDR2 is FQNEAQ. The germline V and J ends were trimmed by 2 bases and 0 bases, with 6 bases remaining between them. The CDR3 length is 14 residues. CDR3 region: CASSLTGSTDTQYF. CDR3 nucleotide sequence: TGTGCCAGCAGCTTAACAGGGAGCACAGATACGCAGTATTTT.

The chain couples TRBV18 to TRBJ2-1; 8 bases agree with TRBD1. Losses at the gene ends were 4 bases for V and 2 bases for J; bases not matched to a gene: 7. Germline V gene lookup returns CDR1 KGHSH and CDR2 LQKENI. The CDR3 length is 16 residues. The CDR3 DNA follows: TGTGCCAGCTCACAGGTCGGGACAGGACCCTACAATGAGCAGTTCTTC. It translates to CASSQVGTGPYNEQFF. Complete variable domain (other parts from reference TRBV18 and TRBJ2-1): NAGVMQNPRHLVRRRGQEARLRCSPMKGHSHVYWYRQLPEEGLKFMVYLQKENIIDESGMPKERFSAEFPKEGPSILRIQQVVRGDSAAYFCASSQVGTGPYNEQFFGPGTRLTVL.